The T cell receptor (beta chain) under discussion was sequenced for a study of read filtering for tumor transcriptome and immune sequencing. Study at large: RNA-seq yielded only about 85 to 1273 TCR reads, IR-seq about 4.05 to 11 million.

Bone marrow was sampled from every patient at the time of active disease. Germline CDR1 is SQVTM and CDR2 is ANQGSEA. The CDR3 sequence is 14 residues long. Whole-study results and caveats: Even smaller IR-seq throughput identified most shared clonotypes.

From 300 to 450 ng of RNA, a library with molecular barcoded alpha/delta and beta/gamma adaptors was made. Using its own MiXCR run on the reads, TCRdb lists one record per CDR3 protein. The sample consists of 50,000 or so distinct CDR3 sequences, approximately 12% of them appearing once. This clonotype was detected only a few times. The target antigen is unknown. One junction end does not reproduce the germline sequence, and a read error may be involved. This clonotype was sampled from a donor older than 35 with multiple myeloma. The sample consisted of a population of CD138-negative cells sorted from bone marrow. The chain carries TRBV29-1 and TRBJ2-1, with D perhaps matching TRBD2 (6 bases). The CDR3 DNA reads TGCAGCGTGGCGGGACTTTACTTTTACAATGGGCAGTTCTTC. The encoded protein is CSVAGLYFYNGQFF.